Each of the 11 T cell receptor beta chains below was sequenced from the same sample in a study of CD8 T cells in Susac syndrome. A quantity of about 0.5 to 1 ug RNA underwent reverse transcription using random hexamers. MiXCR, applied by TCRdb to the immunoSEQ multiplex PCR reads, yields one record per CDR3 protein. The sample carries approximately 100,000 distinct CDR3 sequences, around 90% recorded once. Sequencing input: CD8+ T cells from PBMCs. The receptors stem from a human donor in good health.

This clonotype was detected once. This sequence joins TRBV7-6 and TRBJ2-1; TRBD2 might be the D (6 bases). V was clipped by 4 bases and J by 9 bases, with 16 bases between them. Looked up from germline, CDR1 is SGHVS and CDR2 is FNYEAQ. This CDR3 contains 14 residues. As DNA, the CDR3 is TGTGCCAGCAGCTCTCTAGCGAGAGAGGGTGAGCAGTTCTTC. Its translation: CASSSLAREGEQFF.

This chain uses TRBV7-9 with TRBJ2-7, with D perhaps matching TRBD1 (5 bases). CDR1 and CDR2 (germline): SEHNR, FQNEAQ (reference sequence). Trimming stripped 2 bases from V and 6 bases from J, with 17 bases between. There are 15 residues in the CDR3. Here the CDR3 DNA reads TGTGCCAGCAGCTTAATCAGTGGCAGGGTTGGCGAGCAGTACTTC. It yields the protein CASSLISGRVGEQYF.

The chain has TRBV5-1 and TRBJ2-3; D is unclear. V lost 1 base and J 5 bases, leaving 11 bases between the germline ends. The CDR3 has 14 residues. The germline CDR1 and CDR2 sequences are SGHRS and YFSETQ. CDR3 DNA: TGCGCCAGCAGCTTGCTGGGGTCAGAAGATACGCAGTATTTT. It translates to CASSLLGSEDTQYF.

The chain joins TRBV25-1 to TRBJ2-3; D is undetermined. Trimming stripped 8 bases from V and 0 bases from J, with 15 bases between. The germline V gene encodes CDR1 MGHDK and CDR2 SYGVNS. The CDR3 loop spans 15 amino acids. CDR3 nucleotides: TGTGCCAGCGTAAAATCTGCGGCCAGCACAGATACGCAGTATTTT. Translation: CASVKSAASTDTQYF.

The J gene is TRBJ2-2, the V gene TRBV7-9; a possible D gene is TRBD1 (6 bases). Looked up from germline, CDR1 is SEHNR and CDR2 is FQNEAQ (reference sequence). Trimming took off 11 bases at V and 3 bases at J, with 22 bases between the two ends. The CDR3 extends over 16 amino acids. The CDR3, as DNA: TGTGCCGGCAACCCGTGGACAGCGGAGGACACCGGGGAGCTGTTTTTT. Its translation: CAGNPWTAEDTGELFF.

This sequence joins TRBV7-2 and TRBJ2-6; weak D call: TRBD1 (5 bases). Trimming left V 4 bases short and J 4 bases short, with 11 bases between. CDR1 SGHTA and CDR2 FQGNSA come from the germline V gene. CDR3 size: 15 residues. The CDR3, as DNA: TGTGCCAGCAGCTCCAGGGCTTCCGGGGCCAACGTCCTGACTTTC. Translated: CASSSRASGANVLTF.

V gene TRBV20-1 combines with J gene TRBJ1-4, with TRBD1 as a possible D gene (6 bases). Germline assignment: CDR1 DFQATT and CDR2 SNEGSKA (reference sequence). Trimming took 3 bases from V and 6 from J, leaving 11 bases between them. The CDR3 is made up of 13 amino acids. CDR3 DNA: TGCAGTGCTAGGACCCCAGGGGATGAAAAACTGTTTTTT. Protein sequence: CSARTPGDEKLFF.

The V call is TRBV7-3, the J call TRBJ2-3; possible D gene TRBD1, 7 bases. Deletions cut 5 bases from V and 2 bases from J, with 20 bases between. The length of the CDR3 is 17 residues. Germline-derived CDR1 and CDR2 are SGHTA and FQGTGA. The chain's CDR3 is CASSRRQGRGYTDTQYF. CDR3 sequence (DNA): TGTGCCAGCAGCCGCCGACAGGGACGGGGGTACACAGATACGCAGTATTTT.

The genes are TRBV13 and TRBJ2-3, with D unresolved. Germline V gives CDR1 PRHDT, CDR2 FYEKMQ (reference sequence). This CDR3 contains 14 residues. The V and J ends lost 5 bases and 1 base respectively, with 10 bases between them. DNA of the CDR3: TGTGCCAGCAGCCCTGACTTCGGCACAGATACGCAGTATTTT. Translating gives CASSPDFGTDTQYF.

This clonotype came up a few times. The rearrangement links TRBV6-1 to TRBJ2-7; 11 bases fit TRBD1. Germline values: CDR1 MNHNS, CDR2 SASEGT. The CDR3 length is 13 residues. The J segment lost 6 bases and the V segment lost 6 bases, leaving 4 bases of the junction unmatched. The CDR3, as DNA: TGTGCCAGCAGAGGGACAGGGGGAGGCGAGCAGTACTTC. Its protein product is CASRGTGGGEQYF.

V usage is TRBV3-1 and J usage is TRBJ2-1, with D hard to call. The CDR3 extends over 16 amino acids. Germline loops: CDR1 LGHDT, CDR2 YNNKEL (reference sequence). The germline V and J ends were trimmed by 6 bases and 3 bases, with 18 bases remaining between them. For the CDR3, the DNA is TGTGCCAGCAGTTACCTCGGGCCTGATAACTACAATGAGCAGTTCTTC. It specifies CASSYLGPDNYNEQFF.